In its sample, the clone carrying this TCR beta chain was seen a few times. The germline CDR1 and CDR2 sequences are SQVTM and ANQGSEA. CDR3 length: 11 residues. The source of the sample is a study of beta chain features in type 1 diabetes. Every bit of the isolated RNA underwent reverse transcription, so sequencing read expressed TCRB transcripts. Data came from immunoSEQ multiplex PCR; TCRdb stores just in-frame clones and leaves some out. The sample consists of just over 600,000 clones, roughly a sixth of them appearing once. This sequence joins TRBV29-1 and TRBJ2-1; D remains unclear. Sequences were obtained from naive CD4+ T cells from blood. The sequence derives from a man aged 18 to 29 in good health. The CDR3 DNA reads TGCAGTTGGACCCGGGCGAATGAGCAGTTCTTC. Its protein product is CSWTRANEQFF.